These T cell receptor beta chains were read from a single sample in a study of T cells in Graves' hyperthyroidism and ophthalmopathy. TCRdb independently ran MiXCR on the multiplex PCR reads; one entry per CDR3 protein. The sample has about 560,000 distinct CDR3 sequences, roughly 17% seen once. Sequencing used blood. These TCRs come from a woman between 18 and 29 years old with Graves' hyperthyroidism. The CDR3 runs from the conserved cysteine through the conserved F or W. Each record gives: D gene, V gene, clone size, CDR3 protein. The D gene is left open where the match is weak. Not every row has a clone size; where given, it reads once, few, many or a size class.

>TRBD1|TRBV14|few
CASSQTGNYTEAFF
>NA|TRBV5-6|few
CASSLRARHEQYF
>NA|TRBV13|NA
CASSVEGETQYF
>TRBD2|TRBV7-9|few
CASHPRTSGLNNEQFF
>NA|TRBV28|NA
CASTRSSGELFF
>NA|TRBV30|few
CAWNEGLPSSNEKLFF
>NA|TRBV24-1|many
CATSDSTGTTYNEQFF
>NA|TRBV30|NA
CAWSGGKGNGGTQYF
>TRBD2|TRBV19|NA
CASRRGAGDYEQYF
>TRBD2|TRBV4-1|few
CASSQDIISAGTSYNEQFF
>TRBD1|TRBV20-1|NA
CSTRWRGPYGYTF
>NA|TRBV7-9|many
CASSGARGSSYNEQFF
>NA|TRBV7-2|many
CASSLKPQPSTAPYF
>NA|TRBV2|NA
CASTPRRQRDQPQHF
>NA|TRBV3-1|many
CASSQRGVPETQYF
>NA|TRBV19|NA
CASSIRRGDQPQHF
>NA|TRBV12-3/TRBV12-4|once
CASREAGVQPQHF
>TRBD2|TRBV5-1|NA
CASSLVLAGGGDEQFF
>TRBD2|TRBV28|many
CASSLWGLAGALGQETQYF
>TRBD1|TRBV18|few
CASSPKGTGASYEQYF
>NA|TRBV4-3|few
CASSQGLATYTQYF
>TRBD2|TRBV6-1|NA
CASERAGFTDTQYF
>NA|TRBV6-2/TRBV6-3|NA
CASSYVGGLYNEQFF
>NA|TRBV13|few
CASRFQGAGGNEQFF
>NA|TRBV12-3/TRBV12-4|many
CASSQGLNAYIQYF
>TRBD2|TRBV5-6|NA
CASSFSSSGGRSYNEQFF
>NA|TRBV29-1|NA
CSVEGGGFSYNEQFF
>NA|TRBV3-1|many
CASSHLGEQYF
>TRBD1|TRBV5-1|many
CASSQDRGTYEQYF
>NA|TRBV3-1|few
CASSQDGRDSNYNEQFF
>NA|TRBV20-1|many
CSAAPGTVSYNEQFF
>NA|TRBV7-2|many
CASSFSPPYEQYF
>NA|TRBV6-1|few
CASSEGYPNTGELFF
>NA|TRBV12-5|few
CASGLVPAASSGNTIYF
>TRBD1|TRBV7-2|many
CASSLVATGFMNTEAFF
>NA|TRBV6-1|few
CASSERHGGSYEQYF
>TRBD1|TRBV6-1|many
CASSRTGQGKSYNSPLHF
>NA|TRBV29-1|NA
CSVEANSRIPEAFF
>NA|TRBV11-3|many
CASSLDRGGATDNEQFF
>TRBD1|TRBV30|NA
CAWDRLQGAGLAFF
>NA|TRBV30|many
CAWSVQREITEAFF
>TRBD1|TRBV5-6|NA
CASSPGQGNYEQYF
>TRBD2|TRBV12-3/TRBV12-4|NA
CASSFTSVQFF
>NA|TRBV20-1|NA
CSATQTPANSPLHF
>TRBD1|TRBV12-3/TRBV12-4|few
CASSFLGQTTDTQYF
>NA|TRBV4-3|once
CASSRGGGAVYNEQFF
>NA|TRBV7-9|many
CASSPSGEGGYTF
>NA|TRBV7-8|many
CASSLGAGGDYGYTF
>TRBD1|TRBV4-1|few
CASSQEPRVIGRGQGNTIYF
>NA|TRBV20-1|many
CSATSFDTQYF
>NA|TRBV7-6|many
CASRGLLNTEAFF
>NA|TRBV28|few
CASKVPGLPYEQYF
>TRBD2|TRBV5-1|NA
CASSLMGLAGVVVHEQYF